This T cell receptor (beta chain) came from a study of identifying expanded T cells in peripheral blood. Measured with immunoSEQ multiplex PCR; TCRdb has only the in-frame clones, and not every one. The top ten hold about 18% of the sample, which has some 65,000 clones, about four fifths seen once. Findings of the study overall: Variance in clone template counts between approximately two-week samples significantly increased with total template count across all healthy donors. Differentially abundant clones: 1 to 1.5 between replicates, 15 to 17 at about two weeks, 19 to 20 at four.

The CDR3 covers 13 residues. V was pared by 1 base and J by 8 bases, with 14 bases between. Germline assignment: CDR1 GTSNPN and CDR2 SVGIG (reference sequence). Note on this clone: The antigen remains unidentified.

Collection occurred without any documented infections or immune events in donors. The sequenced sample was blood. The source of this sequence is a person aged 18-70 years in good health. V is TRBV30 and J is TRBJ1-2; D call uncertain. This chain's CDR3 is CAWSEVLARGYTF. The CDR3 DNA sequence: TGTGCCTGGAGTGAGGTCCTGGCACGGGGCTACACCTTC.